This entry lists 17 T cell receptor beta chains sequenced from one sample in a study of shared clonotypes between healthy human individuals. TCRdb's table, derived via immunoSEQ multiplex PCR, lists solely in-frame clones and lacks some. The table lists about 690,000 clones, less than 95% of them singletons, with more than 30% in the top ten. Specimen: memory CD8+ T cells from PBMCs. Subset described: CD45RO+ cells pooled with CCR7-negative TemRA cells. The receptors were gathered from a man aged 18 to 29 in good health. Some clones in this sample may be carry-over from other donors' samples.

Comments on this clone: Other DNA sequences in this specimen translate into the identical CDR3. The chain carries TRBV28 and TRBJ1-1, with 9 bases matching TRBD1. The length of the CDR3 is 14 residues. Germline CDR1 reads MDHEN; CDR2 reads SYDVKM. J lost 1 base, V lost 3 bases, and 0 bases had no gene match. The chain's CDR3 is CASSLGQGNTEAFF. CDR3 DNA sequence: TGTGCCAGCAGTTTGGGACAGGGGAACACTGAAGCTTTCTTT.

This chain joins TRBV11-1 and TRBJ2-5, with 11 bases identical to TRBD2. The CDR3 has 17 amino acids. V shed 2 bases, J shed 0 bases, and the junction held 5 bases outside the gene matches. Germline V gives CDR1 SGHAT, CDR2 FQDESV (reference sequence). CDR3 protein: CASSLPRLAGYQETQYF. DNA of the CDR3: TGTGCCAGCAGCTTACCCCGACTAGCGGGGTACCAAGAGACCCAGTACTTC.

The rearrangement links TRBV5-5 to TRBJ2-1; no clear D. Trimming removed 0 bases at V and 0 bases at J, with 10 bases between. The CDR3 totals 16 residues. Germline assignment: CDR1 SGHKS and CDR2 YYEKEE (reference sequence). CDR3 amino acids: CASSLGVLSSYNEQFF. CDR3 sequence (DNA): TGTGCCAGCAGCTTGGGTGTCCTCAGCTCCTACAATGAGCAGTTCTTC.

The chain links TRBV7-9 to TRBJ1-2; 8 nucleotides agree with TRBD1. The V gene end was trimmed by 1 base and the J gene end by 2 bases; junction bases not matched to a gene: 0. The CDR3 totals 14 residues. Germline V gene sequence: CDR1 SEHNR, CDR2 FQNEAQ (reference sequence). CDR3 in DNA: TGTGCCAGCAGCTTAGGGGACAGGAACTATGGCTACACCTTC. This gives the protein CASSLGDRNYGYTF.

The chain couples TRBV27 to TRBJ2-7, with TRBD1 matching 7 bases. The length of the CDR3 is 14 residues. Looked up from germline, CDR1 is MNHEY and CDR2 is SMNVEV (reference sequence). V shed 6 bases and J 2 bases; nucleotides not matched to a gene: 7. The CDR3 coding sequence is TGTGCCAGCAGGTACGGGACAGCTACCTACGAGCAGTACTTC. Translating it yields CASRYGTATYEQYF.

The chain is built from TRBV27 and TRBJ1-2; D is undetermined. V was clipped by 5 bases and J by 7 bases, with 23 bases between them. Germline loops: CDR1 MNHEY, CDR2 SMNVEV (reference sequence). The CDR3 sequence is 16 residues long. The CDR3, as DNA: TGTGCCAGCAGTGTACTCGGGGATATAGGAATATCTGGCTACACCTTC. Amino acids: CASSVLGDIGISGYTF.

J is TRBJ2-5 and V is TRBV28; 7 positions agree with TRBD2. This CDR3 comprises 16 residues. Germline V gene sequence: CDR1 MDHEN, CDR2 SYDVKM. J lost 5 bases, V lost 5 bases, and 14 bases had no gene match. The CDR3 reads CASSPLRAGEWETQYF. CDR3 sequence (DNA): TGTGCCAGCAGTCCCCTCCGGGCGGGGGAGTGGGAGACCCAGTACTTC.

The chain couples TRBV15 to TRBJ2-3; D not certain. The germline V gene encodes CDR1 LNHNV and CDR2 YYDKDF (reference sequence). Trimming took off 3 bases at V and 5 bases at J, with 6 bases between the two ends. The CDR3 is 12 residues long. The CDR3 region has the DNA TGTGCCACCAGCAGTAGATTAGATACGCAGTATTTT. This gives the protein CATSSRLDTQYF.

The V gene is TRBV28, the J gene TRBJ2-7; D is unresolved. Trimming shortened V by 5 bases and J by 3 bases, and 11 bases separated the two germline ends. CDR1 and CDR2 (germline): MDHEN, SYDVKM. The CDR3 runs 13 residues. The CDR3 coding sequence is TGTGCCAGCAGTCGATCCTTGGTCTACGAGCAGTACTTC. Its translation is CASSRSLVYEQYF.

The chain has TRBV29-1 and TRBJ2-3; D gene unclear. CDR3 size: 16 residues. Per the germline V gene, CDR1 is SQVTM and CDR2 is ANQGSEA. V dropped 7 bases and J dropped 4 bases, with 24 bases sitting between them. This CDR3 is CSGPPTKVIPPDTQYF. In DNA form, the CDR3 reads TGCAGCGGCCCCCCAACGAAGGTTATTCCCCCAGATACGCAGTATTTT.

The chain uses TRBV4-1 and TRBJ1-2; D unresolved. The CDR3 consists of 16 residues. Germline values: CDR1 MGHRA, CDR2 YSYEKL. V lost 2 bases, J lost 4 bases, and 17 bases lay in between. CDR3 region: CASSQQVNRHVYGYTF. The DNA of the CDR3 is TGCGCCAGCAGCCAACAAGTCAACCGCCACGTCTATGGCTACACCTTC.

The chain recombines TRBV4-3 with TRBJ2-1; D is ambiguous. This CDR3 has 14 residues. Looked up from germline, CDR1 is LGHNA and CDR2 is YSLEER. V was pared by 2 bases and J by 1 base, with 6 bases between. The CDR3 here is CASSQRSSYNEQFF. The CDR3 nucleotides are TGCGCCAGCAGCCAACGGAGTTCCTACAATGAGCAGTTCTTC.

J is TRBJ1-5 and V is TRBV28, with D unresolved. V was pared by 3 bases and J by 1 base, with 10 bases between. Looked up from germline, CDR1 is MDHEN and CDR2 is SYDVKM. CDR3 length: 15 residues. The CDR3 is CASSLTYGSNQPQHF. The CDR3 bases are TGTGCCAGCAGTTTGACGTACGGGAGCAATCAGCCCCAGCATTTT.

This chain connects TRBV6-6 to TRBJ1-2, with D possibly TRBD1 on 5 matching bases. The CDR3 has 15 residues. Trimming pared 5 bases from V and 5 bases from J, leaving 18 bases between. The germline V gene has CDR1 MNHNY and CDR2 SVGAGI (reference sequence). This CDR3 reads CASSPGPQGGYGYTF. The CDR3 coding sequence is TGTGCCAGCAGTCCCGGGCCCCAGGGTGGGTATGGCTACACCTTC.

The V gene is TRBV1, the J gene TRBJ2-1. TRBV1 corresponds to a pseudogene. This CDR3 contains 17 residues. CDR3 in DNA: TGCACCAGCAGCCCCCTCCGGACCCAGAGCTCCTACAATGAGCAGTTCTTC. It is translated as CTSSPLRTQSSYNEQFF.

CDR3 in DNA: TGTGCCAGCAGTCCCGACAGAGGGGCCTACGAGCAGTACTTC. This translates into CASSPDRGAYEQYF. This sequence joins TRBV28 and TRBJ2-7; tentatively, D is TRBD1 or TRBD2 (5 bases each). Trimming removed 5 bases at V and 2 bases at J, with 13 bases between. The CDR3 spans 14 residues. CDR1 MDHEN and CDR2 SYDVKM come from the germline V gene.

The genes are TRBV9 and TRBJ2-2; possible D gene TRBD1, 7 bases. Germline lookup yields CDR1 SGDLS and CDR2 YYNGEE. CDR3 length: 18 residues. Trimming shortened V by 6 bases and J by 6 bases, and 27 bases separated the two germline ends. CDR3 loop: CASNPDRLGIGSSGELFF. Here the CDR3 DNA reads TGTGCCAGCAACCCGGACAGGTTGGGGATCGGGAGCTCCGGGGAGCTGTTTTTT.